This TCR beta chain was profiled in a study of blood T cell repertoires in COVID-19. Study-wide background: Researchers got acute and convalescent COVID-19 samples from the United States, Italy and Spain.

Original methodology: It was from reference gene primer amplification that nucleated cell counts were estimated. TCRdb keeps only in-frame clones here, not all; method: immunoSEQ multiplex PCR. The DNA gave D and trimming, while V, J and clone size come from that table. This table holds 200,000 to 250,000 clones, approximately 82% found once. This clone was observed once. The sequence came from a man aged 45 to 65 with active or convalescent COVID-19. The sample comprised peripheral blood.

The chain's CDR3 is CASSRTGDLTNEKLFF. In nucleotides, the CDR3 is TGCGCCAGCAGCCGGACAGGGGACCTGACTAATGAAAAACTGTTTTTT. The rearrangement links TRBV4-1 to TRBJ1-4; 9 positions match TRBD1. Per germline, CDR1 MGHRA and CDR2 YSYEKL. The trim removed 4 bases at V and 2 bases at J, leaving 5 bases unmatched. The CDR3 length is 16 residues.